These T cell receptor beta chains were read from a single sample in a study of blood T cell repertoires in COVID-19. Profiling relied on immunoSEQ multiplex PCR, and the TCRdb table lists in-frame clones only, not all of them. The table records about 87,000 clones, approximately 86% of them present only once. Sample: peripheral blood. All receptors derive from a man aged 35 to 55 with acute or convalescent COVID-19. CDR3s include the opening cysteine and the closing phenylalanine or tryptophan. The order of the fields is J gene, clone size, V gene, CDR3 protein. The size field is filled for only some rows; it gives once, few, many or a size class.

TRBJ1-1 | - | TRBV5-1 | CASSSQGGNTEAFF
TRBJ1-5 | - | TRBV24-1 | CATSDYQGPQHF
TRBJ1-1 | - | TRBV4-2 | CASSRERRETEAFF
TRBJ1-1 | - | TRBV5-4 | CASSLRDRMETEAFF
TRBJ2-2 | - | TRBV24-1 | CATRWLAGNTGELFF
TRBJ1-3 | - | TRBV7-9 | CASSLVQISGNTIYF
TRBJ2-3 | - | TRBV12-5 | CASGSWLEDTQYF
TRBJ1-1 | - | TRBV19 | CACRSGGTEAFF
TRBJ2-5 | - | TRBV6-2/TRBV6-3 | CASSYSETSDQETQYF
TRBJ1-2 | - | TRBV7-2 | CASSLKGAFGYTF
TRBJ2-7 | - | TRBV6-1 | CASSEGQGLEQYF
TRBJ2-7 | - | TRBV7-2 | CASSLVISGQGYEQYF
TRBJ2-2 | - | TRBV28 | CASIRSRWGSGELFF
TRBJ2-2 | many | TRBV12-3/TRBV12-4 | CASSLQNTGELFF
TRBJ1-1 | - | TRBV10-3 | CAISPGVARTEAFF
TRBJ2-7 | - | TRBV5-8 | CASSLASGYLAYEQYF
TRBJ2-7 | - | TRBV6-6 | CASSYSKVSGEQYF
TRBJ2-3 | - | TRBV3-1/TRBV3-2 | CTSSLDRASTDTQYF
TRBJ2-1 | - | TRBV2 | CASAAGYNEQFF